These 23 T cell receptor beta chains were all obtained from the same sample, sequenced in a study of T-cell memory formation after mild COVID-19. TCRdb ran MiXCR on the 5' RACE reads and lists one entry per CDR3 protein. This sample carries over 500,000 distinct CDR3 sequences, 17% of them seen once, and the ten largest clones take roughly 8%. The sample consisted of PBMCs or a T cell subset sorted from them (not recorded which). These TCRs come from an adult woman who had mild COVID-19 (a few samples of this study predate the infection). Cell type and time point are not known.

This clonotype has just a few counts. The CDR3 loop is CSARSTGSSYNEQFF. CDR3 DNA: TGCAGTGCTAGATCTACAGGGAGCTCCTACAATGAGCAGTTCTTC. The V gene is TRBV20-1, the J gene TRBJ2-1; perhaps TRBD1 as D (6 bases). Trimming took 2 bases from V and 0 from J, leaving 11 bases between them. In germline, CDR1 is DFQATT, CDR2 SNEGSKA (reference sequence). This CDR3 region has 15 residues.

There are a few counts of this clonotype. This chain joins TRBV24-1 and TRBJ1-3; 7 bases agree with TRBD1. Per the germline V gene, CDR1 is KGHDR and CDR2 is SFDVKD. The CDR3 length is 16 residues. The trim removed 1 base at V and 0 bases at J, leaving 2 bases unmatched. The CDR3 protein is CATSDFRTGSGNTIYF. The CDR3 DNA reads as TGTGCCACCAGTGATTTTCGGACAGGCTCTGGAAACACCATATATTTT.

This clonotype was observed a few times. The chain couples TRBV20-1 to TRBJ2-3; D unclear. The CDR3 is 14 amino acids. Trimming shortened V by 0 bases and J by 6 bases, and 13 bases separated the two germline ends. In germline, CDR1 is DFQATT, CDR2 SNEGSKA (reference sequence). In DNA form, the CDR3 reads TGCAGTGCTAGAGATCCGCTCCTAAGGGATACGCAGTATTTT. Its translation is CSARDPLLRDTQYF.

CDR3 sequence: CASMTGLTDTQYF. The CDR3 region has the DNA TGTGCCAGCATGACGGGACTCACAGATACGCAGTATTTT. The chain couples TRBV6-6 to TRBJ2-3; D possibly corresponds to TRBD2 (6 bases). V was pared by 7 bases and J by 2 bases, with 10 bases between. The V gene's germline CDR1 is MNHNY and CDR2 SVGAGI (reference sequence). The length of the CDR3 is 13 residues.

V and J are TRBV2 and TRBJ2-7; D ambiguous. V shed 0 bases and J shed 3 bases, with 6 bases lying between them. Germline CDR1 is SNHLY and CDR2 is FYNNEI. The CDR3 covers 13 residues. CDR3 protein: CASSEAFRYEQYF. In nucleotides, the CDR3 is TGTGCCAGCAGTGAAGCGTTCCGCTACGAGCAGTACTTC.

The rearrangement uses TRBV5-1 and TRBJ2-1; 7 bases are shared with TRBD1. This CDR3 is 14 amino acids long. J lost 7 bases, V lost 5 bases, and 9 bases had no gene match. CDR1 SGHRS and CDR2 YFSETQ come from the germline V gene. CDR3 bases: TGCGCCAGCAGTCCGGGACAGATGGGGAATGAGCAGTTCTTC. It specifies CASSPGQMGNEQFF.

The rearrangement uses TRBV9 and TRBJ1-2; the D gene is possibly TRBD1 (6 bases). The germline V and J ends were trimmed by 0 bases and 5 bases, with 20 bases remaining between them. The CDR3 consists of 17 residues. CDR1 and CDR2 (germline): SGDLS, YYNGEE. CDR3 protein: CASSVVSGNTGLYGYTF. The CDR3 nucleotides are TGTGCCAGCAGCGTAGTAAGCGGGAATACAGGGCTTTATGGCTACACCTTC. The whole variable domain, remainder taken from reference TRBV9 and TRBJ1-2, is DSGVTQTPKHLITATGQRVTLRCSPRSGDLSVYWYQQSLDQGLQFLIQYYNGEERAKGNILERFSAQQFPDLHSELNLSSLELGDSALYFCASSVVSGNTGLYGYTFGSGTRLTVV.

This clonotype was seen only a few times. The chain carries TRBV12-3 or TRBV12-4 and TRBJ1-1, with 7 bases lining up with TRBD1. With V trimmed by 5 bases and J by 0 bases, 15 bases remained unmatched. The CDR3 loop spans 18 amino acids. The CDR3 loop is CASSQPPGADRMNTEAFF. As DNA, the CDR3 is TGTGCCAGCAGTCAACCACCCGGGGCGGACAGGATGAACACTGAAGCTTTCTTT.

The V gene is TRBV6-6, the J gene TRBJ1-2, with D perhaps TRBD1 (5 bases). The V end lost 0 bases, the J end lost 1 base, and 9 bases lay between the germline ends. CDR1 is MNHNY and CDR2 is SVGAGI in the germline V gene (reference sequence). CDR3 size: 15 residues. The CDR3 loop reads CASSYSDRLNYGYTF. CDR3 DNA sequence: TGTGCCAGCAGTTACTCCGACAGACTTAACTATGGCTACACCTTC.

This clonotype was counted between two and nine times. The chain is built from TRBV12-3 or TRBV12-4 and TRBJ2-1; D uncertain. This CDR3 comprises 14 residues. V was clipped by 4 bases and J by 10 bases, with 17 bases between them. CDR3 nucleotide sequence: TGTGCCAGCAGTTATTCCCAATCTCGAATGGAGCAGTTCTTC. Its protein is CASSYSQSRMEQFF.

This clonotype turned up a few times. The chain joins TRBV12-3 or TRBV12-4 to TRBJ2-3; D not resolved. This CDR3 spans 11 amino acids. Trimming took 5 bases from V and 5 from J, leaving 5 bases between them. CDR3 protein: CASSIGDTQYF. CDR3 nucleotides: TGTGCCAGCAGTATCGGAGATACGCAGTATTTT.

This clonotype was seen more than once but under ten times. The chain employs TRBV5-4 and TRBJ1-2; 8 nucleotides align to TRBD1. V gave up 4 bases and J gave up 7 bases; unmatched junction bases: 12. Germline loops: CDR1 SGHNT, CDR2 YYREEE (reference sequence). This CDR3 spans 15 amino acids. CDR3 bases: TGTGCCAGCAGCCCGGGGGACAGGACTTCCTCTGGCTACACCTTC. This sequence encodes CASSPGDRTSSGYTF.

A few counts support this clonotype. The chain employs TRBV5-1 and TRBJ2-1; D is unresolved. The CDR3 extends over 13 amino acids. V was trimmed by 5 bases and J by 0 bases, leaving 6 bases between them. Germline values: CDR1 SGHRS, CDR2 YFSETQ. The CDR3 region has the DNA TGCGCCAGCAGTGGTTACTCCTACAATGAGCAGTTCTTC. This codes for CASSGYSYNEQFF.

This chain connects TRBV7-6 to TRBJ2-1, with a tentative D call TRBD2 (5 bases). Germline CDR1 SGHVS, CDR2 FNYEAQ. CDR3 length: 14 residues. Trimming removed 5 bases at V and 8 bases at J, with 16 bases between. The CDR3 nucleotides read TGTGCCAGCAGCCGCAAACTAGGCTTAGATGAGCAGTTCTTC. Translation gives CASSRKLGLDEQFF. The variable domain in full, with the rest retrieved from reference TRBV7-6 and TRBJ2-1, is GAGVSQSPRYKVTKRGQDVALRCDPISGHVSLYWYRQALGQGPEFLTYFNYEAQQDKSGLPNDRFSAERPEGSISTLTIQRTEQRDSAMYRCASSRKLGLDEQFFGPGTRLTVL.

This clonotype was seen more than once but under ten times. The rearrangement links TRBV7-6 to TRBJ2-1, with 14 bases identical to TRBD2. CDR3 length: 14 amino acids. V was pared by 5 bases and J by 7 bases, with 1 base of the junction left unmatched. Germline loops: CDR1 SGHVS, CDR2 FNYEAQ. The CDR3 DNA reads TGTGCCAGCAGCCGGACTAGCGGGGGGAATGAGCAGTTCTTC. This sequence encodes CASSRTSGGNEQFF.

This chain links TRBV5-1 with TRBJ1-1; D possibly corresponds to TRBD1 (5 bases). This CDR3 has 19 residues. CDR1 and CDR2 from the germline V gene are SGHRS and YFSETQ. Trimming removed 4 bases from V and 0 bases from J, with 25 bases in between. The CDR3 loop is CASSKKWDSEGNMNTEAFF. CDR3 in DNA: TGCGCCAGCAGCAAAAAATGGGACTCAGAGGGGAACATGAACACTGAAGCTTTCTTT.

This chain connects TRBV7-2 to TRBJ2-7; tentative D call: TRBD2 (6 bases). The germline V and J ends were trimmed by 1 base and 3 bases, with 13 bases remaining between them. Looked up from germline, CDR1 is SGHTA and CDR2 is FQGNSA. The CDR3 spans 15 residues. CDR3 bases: TGTGCCAGCAGCTTAGTTTGGACGGGGGACTACGAGCAGTACTTC. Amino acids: CASSLVWTGDYEQYF.

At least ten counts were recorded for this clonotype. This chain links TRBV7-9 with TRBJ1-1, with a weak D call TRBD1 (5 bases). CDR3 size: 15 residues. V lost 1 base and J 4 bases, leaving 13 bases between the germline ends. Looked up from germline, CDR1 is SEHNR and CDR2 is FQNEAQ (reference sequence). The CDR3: CASSLGRGISTEAFF. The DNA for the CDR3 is TGTGCCAGCAGCTTAGGGAGGGGAATAAGCACTGAAGCTTTCTTT.

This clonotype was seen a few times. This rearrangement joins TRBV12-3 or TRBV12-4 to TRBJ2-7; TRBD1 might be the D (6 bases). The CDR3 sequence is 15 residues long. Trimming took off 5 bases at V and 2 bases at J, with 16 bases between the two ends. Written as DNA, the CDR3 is TGTGCCAGCAGTCCATCGGGACATAGGGCCTACGAGCAGTACTTC. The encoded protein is CASSPSGHRAYEQYF.

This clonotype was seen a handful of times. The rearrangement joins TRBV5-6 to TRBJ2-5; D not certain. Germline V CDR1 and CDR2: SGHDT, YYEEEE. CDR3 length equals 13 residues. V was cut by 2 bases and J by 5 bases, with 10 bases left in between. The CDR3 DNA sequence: TGTGCCAGCAGCTTAGAACACGCTGAGACCCAGTACTTC. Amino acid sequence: CASSLEHAETQYF.

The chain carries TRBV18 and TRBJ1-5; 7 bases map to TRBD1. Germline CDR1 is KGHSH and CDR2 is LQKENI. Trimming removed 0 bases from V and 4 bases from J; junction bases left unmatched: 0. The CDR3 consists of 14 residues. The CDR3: CASSPPGQNQPQHF. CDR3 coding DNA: TGTGCCAGCTCACCACCGGGACAGAATCAGCCCCAGCATTTT.

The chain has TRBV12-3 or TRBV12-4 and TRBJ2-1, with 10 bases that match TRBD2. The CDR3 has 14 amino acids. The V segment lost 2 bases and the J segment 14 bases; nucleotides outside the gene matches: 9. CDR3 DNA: TGTGCCAGCAGTTTATCGGGAGCGGGGGGGAAGGAGTTCTTC. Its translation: CASSLSGAGGKEFF.

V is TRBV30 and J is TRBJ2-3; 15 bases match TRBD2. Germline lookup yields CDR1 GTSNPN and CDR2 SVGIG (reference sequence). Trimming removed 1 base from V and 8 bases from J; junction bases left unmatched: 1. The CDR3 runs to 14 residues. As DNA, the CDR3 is TGTGCCTGGAGTGCGGGACTAGCGGGGGGTACGCAGTATTTT. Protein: CAWSAGLAGGTQYF.